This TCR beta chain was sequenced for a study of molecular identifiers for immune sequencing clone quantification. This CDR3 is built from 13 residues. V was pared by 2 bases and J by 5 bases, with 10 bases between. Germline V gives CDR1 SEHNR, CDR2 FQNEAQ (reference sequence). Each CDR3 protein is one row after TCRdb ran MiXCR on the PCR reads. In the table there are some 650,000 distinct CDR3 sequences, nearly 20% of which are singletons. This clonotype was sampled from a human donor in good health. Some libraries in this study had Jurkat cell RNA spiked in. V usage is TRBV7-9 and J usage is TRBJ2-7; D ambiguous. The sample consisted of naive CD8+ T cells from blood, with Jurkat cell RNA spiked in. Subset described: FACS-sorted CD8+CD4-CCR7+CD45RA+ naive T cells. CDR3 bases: TGTGCCAGCAGCTTAACTCTCGTTGACGAGCAGTACTTC. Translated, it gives CASSLTLVDEQYF.